This T cell receptor beta chain originates from a study of blood T cell repertoires in COVID-19. Study at large: Researchers got acute and convalescent COVID-19 samples from the United States, Italy and Spain. T cells, B-cell-depleted T cells, or PBMCs provided the cDNA or gDNA that served as material.

Here immunoSEQ multiplex PCR was the method, and the copy in TCRdb shows in-frame clones only, minus some. Of some 170,000 clones in the sample, over 80% were seen once. CDR3 length: 16 amino acids. Germline-derived CDR1 and CDR2 are SGDLS and YYNGEE. J lost 3 bases, V lost 1 base, and 5 bases had no gene match. The chain joins TRBV9 to TRBJ2-3; 10 bases match TRBD1. Sample: peripheral blood. The clonotype comes from a woman older than 75 with active or convalescent COVID-19. The CDR3 reads CASSVTTGGLTDTQYF. In DNA, the CDR3 is TGTGCCAGCAGCGTAACGACAGGGGGCTTGACAGATACGCAGTATTTT.